A selection of T cell receptor beta chains follows, all from one sample in a study of blood T cell repertoires in COVID-19. Data came from immunoSEQ multiplex PCR; TCRdb stores just in-frame clones and leaves some out. The profile shows about 51,000 clones, 86% of them singletons. The sample taken for sequencing was peripheral blood. These receptor sequences come from an older man with active COVID-19. Each CDR3 is given without its conserved first and last residue.

>TRBV5-4|13|TRBJ2-7
ASSDSGTGSYEQY
>TRBV2|14|TRBJ2-7
ASLGERAGGSYEQY
>TRBV2|13|TRBJ2-1
ASGARQGWENEQF
>TRBV7-3|13|TRBJ2-1
ASSLLAGPYNEQF
>TRBV6-5|13|TRBJ1-6
ASSLDSGTSSPLH
>TRBV27|15|TRBJ1-6
ASSLWAGTGYNSPLH
>TRBV5-1|13|TRBJ1-4
ASSSQGAANEKLF
>TRBV5-4|13|TRBJ1-1
ASSLAGSINTEAF
>TRBV7-3|12|TRBJ2-7
ASSLNSMSYEQY
>TRBV30|12|TRBJ2-7
AWSDGTGNYEQY